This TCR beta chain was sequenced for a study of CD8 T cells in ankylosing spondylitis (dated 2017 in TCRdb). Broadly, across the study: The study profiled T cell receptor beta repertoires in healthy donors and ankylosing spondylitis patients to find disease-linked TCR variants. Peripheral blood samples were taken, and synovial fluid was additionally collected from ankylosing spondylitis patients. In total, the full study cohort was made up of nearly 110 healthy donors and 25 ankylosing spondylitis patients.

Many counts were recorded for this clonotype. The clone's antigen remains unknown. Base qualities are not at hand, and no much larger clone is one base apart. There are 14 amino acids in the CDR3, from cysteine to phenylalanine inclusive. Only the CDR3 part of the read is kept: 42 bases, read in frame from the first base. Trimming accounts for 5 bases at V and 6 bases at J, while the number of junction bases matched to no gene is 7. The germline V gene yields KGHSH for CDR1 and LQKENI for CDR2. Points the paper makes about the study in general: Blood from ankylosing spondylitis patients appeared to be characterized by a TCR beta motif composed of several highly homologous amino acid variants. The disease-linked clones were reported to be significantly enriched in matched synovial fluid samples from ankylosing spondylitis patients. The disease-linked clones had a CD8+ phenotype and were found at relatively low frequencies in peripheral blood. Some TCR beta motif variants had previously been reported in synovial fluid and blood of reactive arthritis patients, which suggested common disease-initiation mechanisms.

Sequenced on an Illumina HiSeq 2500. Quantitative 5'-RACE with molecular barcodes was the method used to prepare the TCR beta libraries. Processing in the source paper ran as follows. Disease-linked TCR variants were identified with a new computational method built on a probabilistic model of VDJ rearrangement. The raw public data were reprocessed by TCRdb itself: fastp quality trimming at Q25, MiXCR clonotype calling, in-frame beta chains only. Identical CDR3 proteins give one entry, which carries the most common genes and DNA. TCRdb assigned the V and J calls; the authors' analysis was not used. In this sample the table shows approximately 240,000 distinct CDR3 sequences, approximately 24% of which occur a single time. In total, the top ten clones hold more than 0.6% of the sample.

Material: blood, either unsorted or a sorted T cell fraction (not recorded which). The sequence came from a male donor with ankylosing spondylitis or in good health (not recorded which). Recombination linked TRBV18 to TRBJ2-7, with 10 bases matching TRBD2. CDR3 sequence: CASSFGLADPEQYF. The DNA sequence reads TGTGCCAGCTCATTCGGACTAGCGGACCCCGAGCAGTACTTC. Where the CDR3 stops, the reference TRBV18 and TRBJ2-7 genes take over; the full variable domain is NAGVMQNPRHLVRRRGQEARLRCSPMKGHSHVYWYRQLPEEGLKFMVYLQKENIIDESGMPKERFSAEFPKEGPSILRIQQVVRGDSAAYFCASSFGLADPEQYFGPGTRLTVT.